This paragraph reports one TCR beta chain. The antigen remains unidentified. The V end lost 5 bases, the J end lost 8 bases, and 37 bases lay between the germline ends. This CDR3 comprises 21 residues. Germline CDR1 is MNHEY and CDR2 is SMNVEV (reference sequence). This specimen belongs to a study of shared clonotypes between healthy human individuals. General study findings and limits: Although depth was large, rarefaction showed that sequencing of the sorted subsets was incomplete. Investigators expected sequencing depth to affect clonotype sharing among donors.

Measured with immunoSEQ multiplex PCR; TCRdb has only the in-frame clones, and not every one. The data contain around 2.5 million clones, roughly 93% of them singletons. Sequences were obtained from naive CD4+ T cells from PBMCs. Subset given: CD45RA+ positively selected. The origin of this receptor is a man between 18 and 35 years old in good health. Some clones in this sample may be carry-over from other donors' samples. The gene calls are TRBV27 and TRBJ2-1; a weak D match, TRBD2 (5 bases). CDR3 sequence reads: CASSPKPGLSTIASRVYEQFF. The CDR3 DNA reads TGTGCCAGCAGTCCGAAGCCAGGACTCTCGACTATCGCTTCTAGGGTGTATGAGCAGTTCTTC.